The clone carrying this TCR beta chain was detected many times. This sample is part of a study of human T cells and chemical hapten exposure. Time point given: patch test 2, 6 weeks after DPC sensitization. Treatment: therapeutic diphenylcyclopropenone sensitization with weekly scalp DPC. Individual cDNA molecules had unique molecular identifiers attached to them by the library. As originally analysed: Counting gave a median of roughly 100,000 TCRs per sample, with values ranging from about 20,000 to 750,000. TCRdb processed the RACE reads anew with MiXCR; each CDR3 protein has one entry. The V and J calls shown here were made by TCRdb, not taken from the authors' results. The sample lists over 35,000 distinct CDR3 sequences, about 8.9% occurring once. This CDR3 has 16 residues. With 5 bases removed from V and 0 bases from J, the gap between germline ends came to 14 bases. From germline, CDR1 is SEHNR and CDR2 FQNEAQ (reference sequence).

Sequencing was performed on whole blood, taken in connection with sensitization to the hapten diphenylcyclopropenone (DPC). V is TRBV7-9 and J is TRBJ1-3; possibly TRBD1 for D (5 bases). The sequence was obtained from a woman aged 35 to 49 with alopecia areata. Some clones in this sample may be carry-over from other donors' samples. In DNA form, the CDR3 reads TGTGCCAGCAGCCCGCGTTCAGGGTCCTCTGGAAACACCATATATTTT. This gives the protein CASSPRSGSSGNTIYF. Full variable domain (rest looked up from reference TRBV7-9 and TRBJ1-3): DTGVSQNPRHKITKRGQNVTFRCDPISEHNRLYWYRQTLGQGPEFLTYFQNEAQLEKSRLLSDRFSAERPKGSFSTLEIQRTEQGDSAMYLCASSPRSGSSGNTIYFGEGSWLTVV.